The present T cell receptor beta chain was sequenced within a study of blood T cell repertoires in COVID-19. Study information: Spain, Italy and the United States supplied samples that represented acute and convalescent COVID-19. PBMCs, B-cell-depleted T cells, or T cells were the source of the cDNA or gDNA that made up the material.

In the original analysis: Estimation of nucleated cell counts relied on the amplification of reference gene primers. The table came from immunoSEQ multiplex PCR; TCRdb's copy has only in-frame clones and leaves some out. The D gene and trimming were derived from the DNA, and the V and J assignments and clone size from that table. Of 90,000 to 100,000 clones in the sample, more than 65% are singletons; the top ten hold 4.4%. The sample consisted of peripheral blood. This clonotype originated in a man aged 60-69 years with acute or convalescent COVID-19.

The CDR3 DNA sequence: TGTGCCAGCAGCTTAGAAACAGGGGTCGGCACTGAAGCTTTCTTT. Translated: CASSLETGVGTEAFF. The chain is built from TRBV5-5 and TRBJ1-1; 7 nucleotides line up with TRBD1. The CDR3 is 15 amino acids. The trim removed 2 bases at V and 4 bases at J, leaving 8 bases unmatched. Germline-derived CDR1 and CDR2 are SGHKS and YYEKEE (reference sequence).